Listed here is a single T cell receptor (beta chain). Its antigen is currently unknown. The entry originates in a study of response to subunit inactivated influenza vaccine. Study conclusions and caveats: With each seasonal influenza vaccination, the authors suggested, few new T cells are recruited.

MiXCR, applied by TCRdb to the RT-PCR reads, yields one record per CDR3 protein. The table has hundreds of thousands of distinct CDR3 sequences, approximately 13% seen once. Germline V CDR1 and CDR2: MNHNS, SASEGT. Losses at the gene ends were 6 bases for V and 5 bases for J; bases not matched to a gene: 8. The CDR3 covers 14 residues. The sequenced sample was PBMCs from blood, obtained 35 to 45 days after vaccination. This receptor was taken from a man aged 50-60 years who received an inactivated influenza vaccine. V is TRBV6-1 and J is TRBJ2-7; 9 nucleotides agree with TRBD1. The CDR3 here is CASSTGTGNDEQYF. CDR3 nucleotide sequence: TGTGCCAGCAGCACCGGGACAGGGAACGACGAGCAGTACTTC.